The 26 T cell receptor beta chains listed next were all sequenced from one sample in a study of T cell changes during pregnancy in multiple sclerosis. Sequencing used immunoSEQ multiplex PCR; TCRdb keeps in-frame clones, though not all of them. The table includes some 85,000 clones, about 95% detected once. Material: peripheral blood, obtained in the second trimester of pregnancy. These receptors all come from a female donor with multiple sclerosis, enrolled in a pregnancy study.

This sequence joins TRBV10-3 and TRBJ2-7; TRBD2 aligns across 9 bases. CDR1 ENHRY and CDR2 SYGVKD come from the germline V gene. The J segment lost 5 bases and the V segment lost 0 bases, leaving 11 bases of the junction unmatched. The CDR3 is 17 residues long. CDR3 in amino acids: CAISESEREAAGHEQYF. Here the CDR3 DNA reads TGTGCCATCAGTGAGTCAGAGCGGGAGGCCGCCGGTCACGAGCAGTACTTC.

The CDR3 loop reads CASSPGGGTDTQYF. The CDR3 region has the DNA TGCGCCAGCAGCCCCGGCGGGGGCACAGATACGCAGTATTTT. The chain links TRBV5-1 to TRBJ2-3, with a tentative D call TRBD2 (6 bases). This CDR3 region has 14 residues. V gave up 4 bases and J gave up 1 base, with 10 bases separating them. Per the germline V gene, CDR1 is SGHRS and CDR2 is YFSETQ.

The CDR3 is CASSSPNRDSIAKNIQYF. As DNA, the CDR3 is TGTGCCAGCAGTTCTCCCAACAGGGATAGTATAGCCAAAAACATTCAGTACTTC. This chain connects TRBV11-2 to TRBJ2-4; a possible D gene is TRBD1 (6 bases). Per the germline V gene, CDR1 is SGHAT and CDR2 is FQNNGV. The length of the CDR3 is 18 residues. Trimming pared 6 bases from V and 0 bases from J, leaving 21 bases between.

This chain links TRBV9 with TRBJ2-3, with a possible D match to TRBD1 (6 bases). Trimming shortened V by 0 bases and J by 1 base, and 18 bases separated the two germline ends. CDR3 length: 18 residues. Germline CDR1 and CDR2: SGDLS and YYNGEE. CDR3 amino acids: CASSVEQGTPRGTDTQYF. The CDR3 region has the DNA TGTGCCAGCAGCGTAGAACAGGGAACCCCCCGGGGCACAGATACGCAGTATTTT.

The chain is built from TRBV7-2 and TRBJ2-7; 9 nucleotides line up with TRBD1. With V trimmed by 5 bases and J by 4 bases, 9 bases remained unmatched. The V gene's germline CDR1 is SGHTA and CDR2 FQGNSA. The CDR3 totals 15 residues. DNA for the CDR3: TGTGCCAGCAGCGCAAGCCGGGACAGGGTTTACGAGCAGTACTTC. Translation gives CASSASRDRVYEQYF. Drawing the rest from reference TRBV7-2 and TRBJ2-7, the complete variable domain is GAGVSQSPSNKVTEKGKDVELRCDPISGHTALYWYRQSLGQGLEFLIYFQGNSAPDKSGLPSDRFSAERTGGSVSTLTIQRTQQEDSAVYLCASSASRDRVYEQYFGPGTRLTVT.

The V gene is TRBV18, the J gene TRBJ2-7, with 7 positions matching TRBD1. Trimming took 4 bases from V and 0 from J; bases not matched to a gene: 3. Germline V gene lookup returns CDR1 KGHSH and CDR2 LQKENI. The CDR3 is 14 residues long. The CDR3 reads CASSRDSSSYEQYF. The CDR3 DNA follows: TGTGCCAGCTCACGGGACAGCAGCTCCTACGAGCAGTACTTC.

The chain links TRBV5-5 to TRBJ1-5; maybe TRBD1 (5 bases). CDR1 SGHKS and CDR2 YYEKEE come from the germline V gene (reference sequence). This CDR3 is built from 14 residues. V lost 0 bases, J lost 1 base, and 5 bases lay in between. The CDR3 is CASSLGQSNQPQHF. CDR3 nucleotide sequence: TGTGCCAGCAGCTTGGGACAGAGCAATCAGCCCCAGCATTTT.

The chain couples TRBV19 to TRBJ1-1; 7 nucleotides align to TRBD1. Per germline, CDR1 LNHDA and CDR2 SQIVND (reference sequence). V dropped 0 bases and J dropped 0; count of bases not matched to a gene: 4. The CDR3 sequence is 16 residues long. The CDR3, as DNA: TGTGCCAGTAGTATAGACCTCAGGGGGTTGAACACTGAAGCTTTCTTT. Amino acids: CASSIDLRGLNTEAFF. Filled out from reference TRBV19 and TRBJ1-1, the complete variable domain reads DGGITQSPKYLFRKEGQNVTLSCEQNLNHDAMYWYRQDPGQGLRLIYYSQIVNDFQKGDIAEGYSVSREKKESFPLTVTSAQKNPTAFYLCASSIDLRGLNTEAFFGQGTRLTVV.

This chain joins TRBV5-1 and TRBJ1-4; 7 bases are a match to TRBD1. Germline loops: CDR1 SGHRS, CDR2 YFSETQ. This CDR3 region has 16 residues. V was clipped by 4 bases and J by 8 bases; unmatched bases: 14. The DNA for the CDR3 is TGCGCCAGCAGCCCTTCGTTGACAGGGAGGAGAGAAAAACTGTTTTTT. Translating gives CASSPSLTGRREKLFF.

CDR3 residues: CASSSRLAGVMNEQFF. CDR3 DNA: TGTGCCAGCAGCTCCAGACTAGCGGGAGTTATGAATGAGCAGTTCTTC. The rearrangement joins TRBV7-9 to TRBJ2-1; 12 bases match TRBD2. Germline assignment: CDR1 SEHNR and CDR2 FQNEAQ (reference sequence). Germline trimming cut 4 bases from V and 7 bases from J; bases unmatched to any gene: 8. CDR3 length equals 16 residues.

This clone was seen just once. The J gene is TRBJ2-1, the V gene TRBV7-2; the D gene is possibly TRBD2 (7 bases). The germline V gene encodes CDR1 SGHTA and CDR2 FQGNSA. The length of the CDR3 is 16 residues. V was shortened by 5 bases and J by 7 bases, with 21 bases between the two germline ends. This CDR3 is CASSLRGGGILNEQFF. In nucleotides, the CDR3 is TGTGCCAGCAGCCTTAGAGGGGGGGGCATTTTAAATGAGCAGTTCTTC.

This rearrangement joins TRBV15 to TRBJ2-7, with D possibly TRBD1 on 6 matching bases. The ends were cut back, 4 bases at V and 4 bases at J, with 14 bases in the middle. This CDR3 contains 14 residues. Germline V lookup: CDR1 LNHNV, CDR2 YYDKDF (reference sequence). The CDR3 sequence: CATSIGTYLYEQYF. The CDR3 DNA follows: TGTGCCACCAGCATTGGGACATACCTGTACGAGCAGTACTTC.

This clone was seen only once. The chain is built from TRBV6-1 and TRBJ2-7, with a tentative D call TRBD1 (6 bases). Germline loops: CDR1 MNHNS, CDR2 SASEGT. The CDR3 loop spans 14 amino acids. Trimming left V 6 bases short and J 2 bases short, with 14 bases between. The CDR3 here is CASRTGMAAYEQYF. Here the CDR3 DNA reads TGTGCCAGCAGAACAGGGATGGCTGCCTACGAGCAGTACTTC.

This chain links TRBV7-2 with TRBJ2-5; 13 bases align to TRBD2. The CDR3 runs 17 residues. CDR1 and CDR2 from the germline V gene are SGHTA and FQGNSA. The trim removed 1 base at V and 4 bases at J, leaving 6 bases unmatched. CDR3 protein: CASSLGRTSGRGETQYF. CDR3 DNA sequence: TGTGCCAGCAGCTTAGGGAGGACTAGCGGGAGAGGAGAGACCCAGTACTTC.

The chain joins TRBV27 to TRBJ2-1; unclear D gene. This CDR3 region has 12 residues. The V gene's germline CDR1 is MNHEY and CDR2 SMNVEV (reference sequence). Trimming left V 0 bases short and J 9 bases short, with 6 bases between. Written as DNA, the CDR3 is TGTGCCAGCAGTTTATCGGCAGGTGAGCAGTTCTTC. Translating it yields CASSLSAGEQFF.

The genes are TRBV7-8 and TRBJ2-1; 13 positions match TRBD2. The CDR3 has 20 amino acids. In germline, CDR1 is SGHVS, CDR2 FQNEAQ. The junction had 20 bases not matched to a gene; V was cut back by 6 bases and J by 6 bases. The CDR3 nucleotides read TGTGCCAGCAGAAGGTGGAGGACTAGCGGGAGAGGGGTCGTAGGCAATGAGCAGTTCTTC. Its protein product is CASRRWRTSGRGVVGNEQFF. Full variable domain (remainder filled in from reference TRBV7-8 and TRBJ2-1): GAGVSQSPRYKVAKRGQDVALRCDPISGHVSLFWYQQALGQGPEFLTYFQNEAQLDKSGLPSDRFFAERPEGSVSTLKIQRTQQEDSAVYLCASRRWRTSGRGVVGNEQFFGPGTRLTVL.

This chain uses TRBV7-2 with TRBJ2-7; D not resolved. The CDR3 is made up of 15 amino acids. Germline V CDR1 and CDR2: SGHTA, FQGNSA. Trimming shortened V by 7 bases and J by 0 bases, and 16 bases separated the two germline ends. DNA of the CDR3: TGTGCCAGCACCCCAACGACGGGTAGCTCCTACGAGCAGTACTTC. Translated: CASTPTTGSSYEQYF.

The rearrangement uses TRBV19 and TRBJ1-5, with 12 bases fitting TRBD1. CDR3 length: 18 amino acids. The germline CDR1 and CDR2 sequences are LNHDA and SQIVND (reference sequence). The junction had 13 bases not matched to a gene; V was cut back by 5 bases and J by 5 bases. As DNA, the CDR3 is TGTGCCAGTAGTCCGCGTGGGACAGGGGGCCTAGTGGATCAGCCCCAGCATTTT. Protein sequence: CASSPRGTGGLVDQPQHF.

The V and J genes are TRBV5-1 and TRBJ2-2; 14 bases agree with TRBD2. CDR1 and CDR2 from the germline V gene are SGHRS and YFSETQ. This CDR3 region has 16 residues. With 4 bases clipped from V and 7 bases from J, the junction kept 6 bases outside the gene matches. This CDR3 reads CASSLTSGRAGGELFF. The CDR3, as DNA: TGCGCCAGCAGCCTGACTAGCGGGAGGGCCGGCGGGGAGCTGTTTTTT.

This sequence joins TRBV6-1 and TRBJ2-3; 8 positions agree with TRBD2. Germline values: CDR1 MNHNS, CDR2 SASEGT. V shed 5 bases and J 6 bases; nucleotides not matched to a gene: 7. The CDR3 has 14 amino acids. Here the CDR3 DNA reads TGTGCCAGCAGTTTTATAGCGGGACCCGATACGCAGTATTTT. It yields the protein CASSFIAGPDTQYF.

The chain is built from TRBV7-9 and TRBJ2-6; 9 nucleotides line up with TRBD2. CDR3 length equals 18 residues. V shed 1 base and J 0 bases; nucleotides not matched to a gene: 4. Germline CDR1 and CDR2: SEHNR and FQNEAQ (reference sequence). DNA for the CDR3: TGTGCCAGCAGCTTAGGACTAGCGGAGGGCTCTGGGGCCAACGTCCTGACTTTC. This codes for CASSLGLAEGSGANVLTF.

The CDR3 coding sequence is TGTGCCAGCAGCCCAGGAAGAGCGGGCTCCTACGAGCAGTACTTC. Translation: CASSPGRAGSYEQYF. The chain recombines TRBV5-6 with TRBJ2-7, with a weak D call TRBD2 (6 bases). This CDR3 region has 15 residues. V was clipped by 4 bases and J by 0 bases, with 14 bases between them. Per germline, CDR1 SGHDT and CDR2 YYEEEE.

The CDR3 DNA sequence: TGTGCCAGCTCCGTATCCTACGAGCAGTACTTC. Encoded protein: CASSVSYEQYF. The V and J genes are TRBV2 and TRBJ2-7; D is undetermined. The ends were cut back, 8 bases at V and 1 base at J, with 6 bases in the middle. CDR1 and CDR2 (germline): SNHLY, FYNNEI. The CDR3 loop spans 11 amino acids.

This chain uses TRBV15 with TRBJ2-2, with TRBD2 as a possible D gene (6 bases). The CDR3 consists of 13 residues. Trimming shortened V by 9 bases and J by 6 bases, and 14 bases separated the two germline ends. Germline V gives CDR1 LNHNV, CDR2 YYDKDF (reference sequence). As DNA, the CDR3 is TGTGCCACGACGACGGGAGTCCCCGGGGAGCTGTTTTTT. Amino acids: CATTTGVPGELFF. Filled out from reference TRBV15 and TRBJ2-2, the complete variable domain reads DAMVIQNPRYQVTQFGKPVTLSCSQTLNHNVMYWYQQKSSQAPKLLFHYYDKDFNNEADTPDNFQSRRPNTSFCFLDIRSPGLGDTAMYLCATTTGVPGELFFGEGSRLTVL.

This rearrangement joins TRBV27 to TRBJ2-2; 8 nucleotides agree with TRBD1. Losses at the gene ends were 6 bases for V and 6 bases for J; bases not matched to a gene: 9. This CDR3 spans 15 amino acids. Germline CDR1 MNHEY, CDR2 SMNVEV (reference sequence). The CDR3, as DNA: TGTGCCAGCAGACTAGGGACAGGATACGCCGGGGAGCTGTTTTTT. Translating gives CASRLGTGYAGELFF.

J is TRBJ2-7 and V is TRBV5-4; 8 nucleotides agree with TRBD1. Trimming cost V 0 bases and J 4 bases; bases outside gene matches: 6. The germline CDR1 and CDR2 sequences are SGHNT and YYREEE (reference sequence). The CDR3 covers 15 residues. The CDR3 is CASSLGTGSMYEQYF. The CDR3 coding sequence is TGTGCCAGCAGCTTGGGGACAGGGTCGATGTACGAGCAGTACTTC.